This T cell receptor (beta chain) came from a study of early T cells in non-severe SARS-CoV-2 infection. Individual cDNA molecules were tagged with unique molecular identifiers, the study reported. TCRdb re-derived calls from the 5' RACE reads in MiXCR, one entry per CDR3 protein. The data contain around 70,000 distinct CDR3 sequences, roughly a sixth of them singletons. J was trimmed by 4 bases and V by 3 bases; bases with no gene match: 4. There are 14 residues in the CDR3. CDR1 and CDR2 from the germline V gene are LGHDT and YNNKEL (reference sequence). This sequence was found in an adult who was a healthcare worker with PCR-confirmed SARS-CoV-2 infection or an uninfected control (not recorded which). The sequenced material came from whole blood. The V call is TRBV3-1, the J call TRBJ1-1; TRBD1 matches at 8 bases. CDR3 in DNA: TGTGCCAGCAGCCATCAGACAGGGGCCACTGAAGCTTTCTTT. Translating gives CASSHQTGATEAFF. Full variable domain (missing parts from reference TRBV3-1 and TRBJ1-1): DTAVSQTPKYLVTQMGNDKSIKCEQNLGHDTMYWYKQDSKKFLKIMFSYNNKELIINETVPNRFSPKSPDKAHLNLHINSLELGDSAVYFCASSHQTGATEAFFGQGTRLTVV.